The T cell receptor beta chain under discussion was sequenced for a study of OX40 agonist ivuxolimab in advanced cancers. Background on the study: Three individuals attained partial responses, comprising one hepatocellular carcinoma case and two cutaneous melanoma cases.

This CDR3 is 14 amino acids long. Germline values: CDR1 SGHRS, CDR2 YFSETQ. V was pared by 2 bases and J by 4 bases, with 4 bases of the junction left unmatched. Autoimmune disease history or systemic immunosuppression led to patient exclusion. Some clones are missing from TCRdb's copy, which holds only in-frame ones; the method was immunoSEQ multiplex PCR. Among 75,000 to 100,000 clones listed, around 85% were seen once. This TCR came from an adult with an advanced solid tumor such as melanoma, head and neck, liver or kidney cancer. The rearrangement uses TRBV5-1 and TRBJ2-7, with TRBD1 matching 9 bases. The sequencing here drew on CD4+ or CD8+ T cells sorted from blood, taken in a trial of the OX40 agonist ivuxolimab. CDR3 protein: CASSLQGAVYEQYF. CDR3 coding DNA: TGCGCCAGCAGCTTACAGGGGGCCGTTTACGAGCAGTACTTC.